This TCR beta chain was obtained from a study of T cell responses to AZD1222 COVID-19 vaccine. Study-level background: Pooled together were second doses at about 4 or about 12 weeks. Findings of the study overall: Within unmutated variant regions lay the reported targets of nearly half of spike-specific TCRs. It was only a handful of AZD1222 recipients who were seropositive at baseline. The sample set comprised mostly white British donors with more females, and clonal diversity was possibly underestimated.

The method was immunoSEQ multiplex PCR; TCRdb's version includes in-frame clones alone and lacks a portion of them. The sample contains about 85,000 clones, roughly nine tenths of which appear only once. This clone was seen a few times. What it recognizes is unknown. V shed 1 base and J shed 5 bases, with 5 bases lying between them. This CDR3 has 13 amino acids. Germline loops: CDR1 SGHVS, CDR2 FQNEAQ. The TCR was taken from an adult in good health. This chain connects TRBV7-8 to TRBJ2-2; D gene ambiguous. The source was peripheral blood, collected on day 0 of AZD1222 vaccination. CDR3 sequence: CASSLGQTGELFF. CDR3 nucleotides: TGTGCCAGCAGCTTAGGTCAGACCGGGGAGCTGTTTTTT.